These 31 T cell receptor beta chains share one sample of origin, sequenced in a study of response to subunit inactivated influenza vaccine. TCRdb re-called the RT-PCR reads with MiXCR, one entry per CDR3 protein. Among about 650,000 distinct CDR3 sequences listed, 12% to 15% were seen once. Source: PBMCs from blood, taken around 14 days before vaccination. The receptors shown here come from a man aged 50 to 59 who received an inactivated influenza vaccine.

This chain connects TRBV24-1 to TRBJ2-5, with D tentatively TRBD1 or TRBD2 (5 bases each). V lost 4 bases and J 1 base, leaving 15 bases between the germline ends. CDR1 is KGHDR and CDR2 is SFDVKD in the germline V gene. There are 16 residues in the CDR3. This CDR3 reads CATSDPGDGSQETQYF. The CDR3 DNA sequence: TGTGCCACCAGTGACCCCGGGGACGGAAGCCAAGAGACCCAGTACTTC.

There are many counts of this clonotype. The V call is TRBV12-3 or TRBV12-4, the J call TRBJ2-1; TRBD2 matches 12 bases. The CDR3 totals 16 residues. V lost 4 bases and J lost 4; bases outside the gene matches: 5. The CDR3 DNA sequence: TGTGCCAGCAGTTCCAGGACTAGCGGGGAATACAATGAGCAGTTCTTC. This gives the protein CASSSRTSGEYNEQFF.

This clonotype was seen only a few times. For the CDR3, the DNA is TGTGCCACCAGTGATTTTAAGGCGGCTAGCACAGATACGCAGTATTTT. Residues: CATSDFKAASTDTQYF. This chain links TRBV24-1 with TRBJ2-3; D unclear. CDR1 KGHDR and CDR2 SFDVKD come from the germline V gene. This CDR3 has 16 amino acids. Trimming cost V 1 base and J 0 bases, with 10 bases left between them.

The chain has TRBV30 and TRBJ2-1, with 11 nucleotides matching TRBD2. The CDR3 consists of 14 residues. Germline-derived CDR1 and CDR2 are GTSNPN and SVGIG (reference sequence). The trim removed 2 bases at V and 7 bases at J, leaving 4 bases unmatched. This CDR3 reads CAWSTSGSWNEQFF. The CDR3 nucleotides are TGTGCCTGGAGTACTAGCGGGAGTTGGAATGAGCAGTTCTTC.

V and J are TRBV9 and TRBJ2-3; D not certain. Between the trimmed V and J ends, which lost 0 bases and 2 bases, there was a span of 13 bases. The CDR3 has 16 amino acids. Per the germline V gene, CDR1 is SGDLS and CDR2 is YYNGEE. The CDR3 reads CASSVEVVLPTDTQYF. The CDR3 nucleotides are TGTGCCAGCAGCGTAGAGGTGGTCCTCCCCACAGATACGCAGTATTTT.

The genes are TRBV7-9 and TRBJ1-4; D perhaps matches TRBD1 (6 bases). There are 15 residues in the CDR3. Trimming pared 8 bases from V and 4 bases from J, leaving 17 bases between. Germline V CDR1 and CDR2: SEHNR, FQNEAQ (reference sequence). In nucleotides, the CDR3 is TGTGCCAGCCGTTCCAAGGACAGACTTAATGAAAAACTGTTTTTT. It encodes CASRSKDRLNEKLFF. Supplemented by reference TRBV7-9 and TRBJ1-4, the full variable domain reads DTGVSQNPRHKITKRGQNVTFRCDPISEHNRLYWYRQTLGQGPEFLTYFQNEAQLEKSRLLSDRFSAERPKGSFSTLEIQRTEQGDSAMYLCASRSKDRLNEKLFFGSGTQLSVL.

At least ten counts were recorded for this clonotype. The genes are TRBV20-1 and TRBJ2-5; the D gene is possibly TRBD2 (6 bases). The CDR3 is 14 amino acids. Germline V gives CDR1 DFQATT, CDR2 SNEGSKA (reference sequence). V was trimmed by 3 bases and J by 4 bases, leaving 15 bases between them. DNA of the CDR3: TGCAGTGCTAGGATTCGGCGGGGCGGAGAGACCCAGTACTTC. Its translation is CSARIRRGGETQYF.

A note on this clonotype: Since a much larger clone is just one base distant, this may be a read error. The chain combines TRBV29-1 with TRBJ2-2; D is unclear. CDR3 size: 12 residues. V lost 6 bases and J lost 6, with 11 bases in between. The germline V gene encodes CDR1 SQVTM and CDR2 ANQGSEA. For the CDR3, the DNA is TGCAGCGTGCTGTGTGTCGCCGGGGAGCTGTTTTTT. This codes for CSVLCVAGELFF.

This clonotype was found a few times. The rearrangement joins TRBV19 to TRBJ2-7; TRBD1 matches at 7 bases. Germline CDR1 LNHDA, CDR2 SQIVND (reference sequence). The CDR3 runs 14 residues. The V and J ends lost 5 bases and 6 bases, in that order; junction bases with no gene match: 10. For the CDR3, the DNA is TGTGCCAGTAGTTCACAGGGGTCTATAAGCGAGCAGTACTTC. This codes for CASSSQGSISEQYF. The full variable domain, its missing parts supplied by reference TRBV19 and TRBJ2-7, is DGGITQSPKYLFRKEGQNVTLSCEQNLNHDAMYWYRQDPGQGLRLIYYSQIVNDFQKGDIAEGYSVSREKKESFPLTVTSAQKNPTAFYLCASSSQGSISEQYFGPGTRLTVT.

This chain connects TRBV25-1 to TRBJ2-1, with D hard to call. The CDR3 is made up of 13 amino acids. Germline CDR1 reads MGHDK; CDR2 reads SYGVNS. V was pared by 2 bases and J by 9 bases, with 11 bases between. Here the CDR3 reads CASSEPHRTEQFF. The CDR3 bases are TGTGCCAGCAGTGAACCCCACAGAACTGAGCAGTTCTTC.

This sequence joins TRBV29-1 and TRBJ1-1; 11 bases are a match to TRBD1. This CDR3 region has 14 residues. The germline V gene has CDR1 SQVTM and CDR2 ANQGSEA. After removal of 4 bases from V and 4 bases from J, the junction contained 5 bases not matched to a gene. This CDR3 reads CSVATGTGGTEAFF. In nucleotides, the CDR3 is TGCAGCGTTGCTACCGGGACAGGGGGCACTGAAGCTTTCTTT.

This clonotype has a handful of counts. This chain uses TRBV10-3 with TRBJ1-2; 8 bases are shared with TRBD1. The CDR3 extends over 20 amino acids. Germline-derived CDR1 and CDR2 are ENHRY and SYGVKD. Trimming cost V 5 bases and J 8 bases; bases outside gene matches: 28. CDR3 amino acids: CAISHQLLSTGQGVGFGYTF. CDR3 coding DNA: TGTGCCATCAGTCATCAGCTCCTATCGACCGGACAGGGAGTGGGTTTCGGCTACACCTTC.

This clonotype was seen only a few times. The chain has TRBV18 and TRBJ2-3, with 8 bases lining up with TRBD1. The CDR3 loop spans 12 amino acids. J gave up 13 bases and V 2 bases, and 5 bases lay outside the gene matches. The V gene's germline CDR1 is KGHSH and CDR2 LQKENI. CDR3 sequence (DNA): TGTGCCAGCTCACCAGGGGGACAGGAGAAGTATTTT. This encodes CASSPGGQEKYF.

This clonotype has just a few counts. The rearrangement joins TRBV24-1 to TRBJ1-5; D remains ambiguous. The CDR3 is 14 amino acids. Germline V lookup: CDR1 KGHDR, CDR2 SFDVKD. The V end was cut by 0 bases, the J end by 8 bases, with 10 bases between. The CDR3 region has the DNA TGTGCCACCAGTGATTTGAATTTTGAGGAGCCCCAGCATTTT. Its translation is CATSDLNFEEPQHF.

This rearrangement joins TRBV20-1 to TRBJ2-5; 8 bases agree with TRBD1. The CDR3 loop spans 16 amino acids. The J segment lost 5 bases and the V segment lost 2 bases, leaving 13 bases of the junction unmatched. CDR1 is DFQATT and CDR2 is SNEGSKA in the germline V gene (reference sequence). CDR3 protein: CSARQSDRGRLETQYF. Written as DNA, the CDR3 is TGCAGTGCTAGACAATCCGACAGGGGCCGATTGGAGACCCAGTACTTC.

This clonotype is judged medium-sized. The gene calls are TRBV29-1 and TRBJ2-3; 10 bases fit TRBD1. The CDR3 is 17 residues long. The trim removed 4 bases at V and 0 bases at J, leaving 10 bases unmatched. The V gene's germline CDR1 is SQVTM and CDR2 ANQGSEA. The CDR3 spells CSVGDRGRLSSTDTQYF. The CDR3 nucleotides read TGCAGCGTTGGTGACAGGGGGCGTCTTTCTAGCACAGATACGCAGTATTTT.

This chain links TRBV10-3 with TRBJ2-1; D tentatively fits TRBD1 or TRBD2 (5 bases each). Trimming took 4 bases from V and 8 from J, leaving 18 bases between them. Germline values: CDR1 ENHRY, CDR2 SYGVKD. The CDR3 is made up of 15 amino acids. The CDR3 sequence is CAISVTGTSGDEQFF. CDR3 bases: TGTGCCATCAGTGTCACTGGGACGTCTGGCGATGAGCAGTTCTTC.

The CDR3 coding sequence is TGCAGCGTTGGAAAGCGGCTCACAGATACGCAGTATTTT. As protein: CSVGKRLTDTQYF. This chain uses TRBV29-1 with TRBJ2-3, with a weak D call TRBD2 (5 bases). Trimming took off 4 bases at V and 2 bases at J, with 10 bases between the two ends. The germline CDR1 and CDR2 sequences are SQVTM and ANQGSEA. The CDR3 spans 13 residues.

This clonotype was seen ten or more times. This rearrangement joins TRBV29-1 to TRBJ1-5; TRBD1 agrees at 8 bases. CDR1 and CDR2 (germline): SQVTM, ANQGSEA. The CDR3 totals 15 residues. The V gene end was trimmed by 4 bases and the J gene end by 1 base; junction bases not matched to a gene: 6. CDR3 sequence (DNA): TGCAGCGTTGCCCTTGGGACAGGCAGCAATCAGCCCCAGCATTTT. This translates into CSVALGTGSNQPQHF.

This chain joins TRBV10-3 and TRBJ1-1; D perhaps matches TRBD1 (5 bases). The V end was cut by 3 bases, the J end by 7 bases, with 9 bases between. The CDR3 consists of 12 residues. Germline V gives CDR1 ENHRY, CDR2 SYGVKD. CDR3 nucleotides: TGTGCCATCAGTGACGTCCAGGGTGAAGCTTTCTTT. Amino acid sequence: CAISDVQGEAFF.

V is TRBV9 and J is TRBJ1-2; D gene unclear. The CDR3 length is 13 residues. V lost 0 bases to trimming and J lost 4 bases, with 7 bases between them. The germline gives CDR1 SGDLS, CDR2 YYNGEE. CDR3 residues: CASSVGRGYGYTF. In DNA, the CDR3 is TGTGCCAGCAGCGTAGGGCGCGGCTATGGCTACACCTTC.

About this clonotype: This could be a read error, since a much larger clone is one nucleotide away. The CDR3 here is CATSRGPWTDTQDF. The CDR3 DNA reads as TGTGCCACCAGCAGAGGGCCCTGGACAGATACGCAGGATTTT. The chain joins TRBV15 to TRBJ2-3; tentatively, D is TRBD1 (6 bases). Germline CDR1 and CDR2: LNHNV and YYDKDF (reference sequence). The CDR3 runs to 14 residues.

The V gene is TRBV20-1, the J gene TRBJ1-1, with D unclear. V dropped 6 bases and J dropped 3 bases, with 14 bases sitting between them. This CDR3 is built from 13 residues. Germline V gene data show CDR1 as DFQATT and CDR2 as SNEGSKA (reference sequence). The CDR3, as DNA: TGCAGTGCCCCCCAGCGGGTCGACACTGAAGCTTTCTTT. As protein: CSAPQRVDTEAFF.

This clonotype showed up just a few times. The chain recombines TRBV7-2 with TRBJ2-2, with 12 nucleotides matching TRBD2. Germline V gives CDR1 SGHTA, CDR2 FQGNSA. With 1 base clipped from V and 3 bases from J, the junction kept 3 bases outside the gene matches. The CDR3 loop spans 17 amino acids. CDR3 DNA: TGTGCCAGCAGCTTAGGACTAGCGGGGGCCTACACCGGGGAGCTGTTTTTT. It encodes CASSLGLAGAYTGELFF.

This clonotype was picked up a small number of times. The chain uses TRBV5-1 and TRBJ2-7; 7 bases fit TRBD2. Losses at the gene ends were 4 bases for V and 2 bases for J; bases not matched to a gene: 9. This CDR3 is built from 15 residues. The germline CDR1 and CDR2 sequences are SGHRS and YFSETQ. The CDR3 DNA reads as TGCGCCAGCAGCAGCGGGACCTCCATAGCCTACGAGCAGTACTTC. It specifies CASSSGTSIAYEQYF.

This clonotype showed up just a few times. The chain couples TRBV7-8 to TRBJ2-4; maybe TRBD2 (5 bases). The germline CDR1 and CDR2 sequences are SGHVS and FQNEAQ. The CDR3 is 15 residues long. V lost 1 base to trimming and J lost 1 base, with 8 bases between them. The CDR3 nucleotides are TGTGCCAGCAGCTTAGGAGGGCGTGCCAAAAACATTCAGTACTTC. Its protein is CASSLGGRAKNIQYF.

The table lists this clonotype with many counts. The chain combines TRBV29-1 with TRBJ2-7; maybe TRBD1 (6 bases). This CDR3 contains 13 residues. Germline assignment: CDR1 SQVTM and CDR2 ANQGSEA. V was clipped by 7 bases and J by 4 bases, with 17 bases between them. The chain's CDR3 is CSAVDTGRYEQYF. The CDR3 region has the DNA TGCAGCGCCGTTGATACAGGGCGGTACGAGCAGTACTTC.

This clonotype was detected only a few times. The V and J genes are TRBV12-3 or TRBV12-4 and TRBJ1-3, with no clear D. The CDR3 loop spans 12 amino acids. V lost 7 bases to trimming and J lost 1 base, with 5 bases between them. CDR3 sequence reads: CASTFSGNTIYF. DNA for the CDR3: TGTGCCAGCACCTTTTCTGGAAACACCATATATTTT.

This clonotype has a handful of counts. The rearrangement uses TRBV6-1 and TRBJ2-2, with D perhaps matching TRBD2 (6 bases). The CDR3 is 16 amino acids. Germline CDR1 reads MNHNS; CDR2 reads SASEGT. Deletions cut 5 bases from V and 7 bases from J, with 20 bases between. DNA of the CDR3: TGTGCCAGCAGTACGGGGGTGACGCTCCAGCGCGGGGAGCTGTTTTTT. Translation: CASSTGVTLQRGELFF.

This clonotype was detected only a few times. The chain uses TRBV7-9 and TRBJ1-4, with D possibly TRBD1 on 6 matching bases. V was shortened by 5 bases and J by 5 bases, with 18 bases between the two germline ends. The CDR3 loop spans 16 amino acids. CDR1 and CDR2 from the germline V gene are SEHNR and FQNEAQ (reference sequence). The CDR3 DNA is TGTGCCAGCAGCCCTTACCAGGGGCCCTCCAATGAAAAACTGTTTTTT. This sequence encodes CASSPYQGPSNEKLFF.

The chain combines TRBV28 with TRBJ1-1; the D is unclear. V was trimmed by 6 bases and J by 0 bases, leaving 5 bases between them. Germline assignment: CDR1 MDHEN and CDR2 SYDVKM. There are 12 residues in the CDR3. DNA for the CDR3: TGTGCCAGCAGGCTCCTGAACACTGAAGCTTTCTTT. Amino acids: CASRLLNTEAFF.